A selection of T cell receptor beta chains follows, all from one sample in a study of PD-1 blockade in mismatch repair-deficient tumors. The table came from immunoSEQ multiplex PCR; TCRdb's copy has only in-frame clones and leaves some out. The sample holds roughly 80,000 clones, 65% to 85% seen once. The starting material was peripheral blood, obtained 12 weeks after starting pembrolizumab. Receptor source: an adult with mismatch repair-deficient cancer. Both conserved end residues are part of each CDR3. A D gene is named only where the DNA matches it firmly. For some rows the clone size is stated as once, few or many, or as a class when expanded; others skip it.

d_gene	v_gene	abundance	j_gene	CDR3aa	CDR3nt
.	TRBV5-6	.	TRBJ1-2	CASSLTAGGGYTF	TGTGCCAGCAGCTTGACGGCGGGGGGGGGCTACACCTTC
TRBD2	TRBV20-1	.	TRBJ2-1	CSGGVSNEQFF	TGCAGCGGGGGGGTCTCCAATGAGCAGTTCTTC
.	TRBV10-3	.	TRBJ2-3	CAISYDRSSTDTQYF	TGTGCCATCAGTTATGACAGATCTAGCACAGATACGCAGTATTTT
.	TRBV29-1	few	TRBJ1-1	CSAETGMNTEAFF	TGCAGCGCCGAAACAGGGATGAACACTGAAGCTTTCTTT
TRBD1	TRBV19	.	TRBJ1-1	CASSWDRRMNTEAFF	TGTGCCAGTAGTTGGGACAGGCGAATGAACACTGAAGCTTTCTTT
.	TRBV11-3	.	TRBJ1-5	CASSLGGSNQPQHF	TGTGCCAGCAGCTTAGGGGGTAGCAATCAGCCCCAGCATTTT
.	TRBV11-2	.	TRBJ2-7	CASSLQVGYEQYF	TGTGCCAGCAGCTTGCAGGTTGGGTACGAGCAGTACTTC
.	TRBV19	.	TRBJ2-7	CASSIDGQGISYEQYF	TGTGCCAGTAGTATAGATGGGCAGGGGATTTCCTACGAGCAGTACTTC
.	TRBV7-9	.	TRBJ1-1	CASSLSSEAFF	TGTGCCAGCAGCCTCTCGTCCGAAGCTTTCTTT
.	TRBV7-2	.	TRBJ1-3	CASSLTNSGNTIYF	TGTGCCAGCAGCTTAACAAACTCTGGAAACACCATATATTTT
TRBD2	TRBV27	.	TRBJ2-2	CATRAGLGTGELFF	TGTGCCACCCGGGCGGGACTAGGTACCGGGGAGCTGTTTTTT
.	TRBV18	few	TRBJ1-4	CASSPRGNEKLFF	TGTGCCAGCTCACCCCGGGGTAATGAAAAACTGTTTTTT
.	TRBV7-7	.	TRBJ2-1	CASSSGTFKFF	TGTGCTAGCAGCTCCGGGACCTTTAAGTTCTTC
.	TRBV27	.	TRBJ1-1	CASSSLGRTEAFF	TGTGCCAGCAGTTCCCTTGGCAGAACTGAAGCTTTCTTT
TRBD1	TRBV27	once	TRBJ2-4	CASSVGQGSLGIQYF	TGTGCCAGCAGCGTAGGACAGGGGTCCCTTGGCATTCAGTACTTC
.	TRBV5-1	.	TRBJ1-1	CASSPDIMNTEAFF	TGCGCCAGCAGCCCGGACATCATGAACACTGAAGCTTTCTTT
.	TRBV13	.	TRBJ2-2	CASSLVANANTGELFF	TGTGCCAGCAGCTTAGTAGCGAACGCGAACACCGGGGAGCTGTTTTTT
.	TRBV5-1	.	TRBJ2-7	CASRRDTGYEQYF	TGCGCCAGCAGACGGGACACTGGGTACGAGCAGTACTTC
TRBD2	TRBV5-1	many	TRBJ2-3	CASSLEASGRRTDTQYF	TGCGCCAGCAGCTTGGAGGCTAGCGGGAGAAGAACAGATACGCAGTATTTT
.	TRBV30	.	TRBJ1-1	CAWSVRFYAVPSNTEAFF	TGTGCCTGGAGTGTAAGGTTTTATGCAGTGCCTTCCAACACTGAAGCTTTCTTT
TRBD2	TRBV27	few	TRBJ2-7	CASSRASGVNEQYF	TGTGCCAGCAGTAGGGCTAGCGGGGTTAACGAGCAGTACTTC
.	TRBV2	.	TRBJ2-1	CASSPQGLGDNEQFF	TGTGCCAGCAGCCCCCAAGGGTTGGGGGACAATGAGCAGTTCTTC
.	TRBV15	once	TRBJ2-1	CATSRDTGSSYNEQFF	TGTGCCACCAGCAGAGATACCGGGAGCTCCTACAATGAGCAGTTCTTC
.	TRBV6-1	few	TRBJ1-3	CASSERGVPLSSGNTIYF	TGTGCCAGCAGTGAACGGGGGGTTCCACTCAGCTCTGGAAACACCATATATTTT
.	TRBV10-1	.	TRBJ2-5	CASSEGGETQYF	TGCGCCAGCAGTGAGGGGGGAGAGACCCAGTACTTC
.	TRBV7-2	.	TRBJ1-1	CASSLPSPTLAAFF	TGTGCCAGCAGCTTGCCCTCACCAACCTTGGCAGCTTTCTTT
.	TRBV5-1	.	TRBJ2-2	CASSLDGFPGTGELFF	TGCGCCAGCAGCCTAGACGGTTTCCCTGGGACCGGGGAGCTGTTTTTT
TRBD1	TRBV10-3	.	TRBJ1-5	CAISEEDRSNQPQHF	TGTGCCATCAGTGAGGAGGACAGGAGCAATCAGCCCCAGCATTTT
TRBD2	TRBV5-1	.	TRBJ2-1	CASELGTSGSGEQFF	TGCGCCAGTGAACTCGGGACTAGCGGGAGTGGTGAGCAGTTCTTC
TRBD1	TRBV5-4	.	TRBJ1-2	CASSLETGGGGYTF	TGTGCCAGCAGCTTGGAGACAGGGGGCGGTGGCTACACCTTC
TRBD2	TRBV7-6	.	TRBJ2-7	CASSSRLAAYEQYF	TGTGCCAGCAGCTCAAGACTAGCGGCCTACGAGCAGTACTTC
TRBD2	TRBV25-1	.	TRBJ2-3	CASSVKDLAGITDTQYF	TGTGCCAGCAGTGTCAAAGACTTAGCGGGGATCACAGATACGCAGTATTTT